The clone carrying this T cell receptor (beta chain) is judged medium-sized. Its antigen is unknown. The sequence runs out 3 residues before the end of the CDR3; the remainder is reconstructed from the germline J gene. V was trimmed by 6 bases and J by 9 bases, leaving 24 bases between them. This CDR3 is 16 amino acids long. The data belong to a study of T cell clonality in common variable immunodeficiency. Study outcomes and limitations: TCRbeta clonality was increased in CVID versus healthy controls.

Profiled with immunoSEQ multiplex PCR; TCRdb holds only in-frame clones, not every one. The repertoire consists of roughly 34,000 clones, none detected only once. The chain employs TRBV12-3 or TRBV12-4 and TRBJ2-1; D is perhaps TRBD1 (6 bases). The specimen sequenced was peripheral blood mononuclear cells. This clonotype was obtained from a person aged 18 to 75 in good health. Incomplete CDR3 DNA: TGTGCCAGCAGCCCTGGACAGACCTCTTTTGTTTTTGAG. Amino acids: CASSPGQTSFVFE. The entire CDR3 reads CASSPGQTSFVFEQFF.